The 27 T cell receptor beta chains reported below all come from one sample, sequenced in a study of CXCR3-negative and CXCR3-positive naive CD8 T cells. UMI-labeled 5' RACE TRB cDNA libraries were prepared from the cells. TCRdb reprocessed the 5' RACE reads, with one entry per CDR3 protein and no DNA. This table holds 70,000 to 95,000 distinct CDR3 sequences. The source material was naive CXCR3- CD8+ T cells from blood. The subset here: CD45RO-CCR7+CD27+CD95- naive CD8+ T cells lacking CXCR3 (TNR3-). These receptors all come from a human donor in good health. Some clones in this sample may be carry-over from other donors' samples.

The V call is TRBV11-1, the J call TRBJ2-1; TCRdb's D gene call, TRBD1, goes unchecked for lack of DNA. Germline V gives CDR1 SGHAT, CDR2 FQDESV (reference sequence). The CDR3 extends over 12 amino acids. The CDR3 protein is CASSPGINEQFF.

The chain employs TRBV7-3 and TRBJ2-1; with no DNA, the TCRdb D assignment of TRBD2 cannot be verified. This CDR3 has 13 amino acids. CDR1 and CDR2 (germline): SGHTA, FQGTGA. This CDR3 is CATGLAVGHEQFF.

The J gene is TRBJ2-7, the V gene TRBV7-2; no DNA is available, so the TRBD1 call from TCRdb remains unchecked. Germline-derived CDR1 and CDR2 are SGHTA and FQGNSA. The CDR3 spans 12 residues. The CDR3: CASSYEGVEQYF. The variable domain in full, with the rest retrieved from reference TRBV7-2 and TRBJ2-7, is GAGVSQSPSNKVTEKGKDVELRCDPISGHTALYWYRQSLGQGLEFLIYFQGNSAPDKSGLPSDRFSAERTGGSVSTLTIQRTQQEDSAVYLCASSYEGVEQYFGPGTRLTVT.

The chain links TRBV11-1 to TRBJ2-7; TCRdb's D call of TRBD2 is untestable without DNA. Germline-derived CDR1 and CDR2 are SGHAT and FQDESV (reference sequence). CDR3 length equals 12 residues. The CDR3 loop reads CASSLLVVEQYF.

The chain combines TRBV27 with TRBJ2-5. Germline loops: CDR1 MNHEY, CDR2 SMNVEV (reference sequence). The CDR3 consists of 13 residues. CDR3 sequence: CASSPHVWETQYF.

CDR3 protein: CSARTSESYEQYF. V and J are TRBV20-1 and TRBJ2-7. The CDR3 runs 13 residues. Per germline, CDR1 DFQATT and CDR2 SNEGSKA (reference sequence).

This rearrangement joins TRBV28 to TRBJ2-3; TCRdb's D gene call, TRBD1, goes unchecked for lack of DNA. The CDR3 extends over 16 amino acids. Germline CDR1 and CDR2: MDHEN and SYDVKM. CDR3 residues: CASSLRGRGKTDTQYF.

The J gene is TRBJ2-7, the V gene TRBV12-3 or TRBV12-4. CDR3 size: 12 residues. CDR3 sequence: CASSLTNYEQYF.

The CDR3 loop is CSASSENTYEQYF. The rearrangement links TRBV20-1 to TRBJ2-7; lacking DNA, the TRBD2 call made by TCRdb goes unchecked. The CDR3 loop spans 13 amino acids. Per the germline V gene, CDR1 is DFQATT and CDR2 is SNEGSKA (reference sequence).

The gene calls are TRBV29-1 and TRBJ1-1. CDR1 is SQVTM and CDR2 is ANQGSEA in the germline V gene. The CDR3 consists of 12 residues. CDR3 region: CSAEGESTEAFF.

The chain carries TRBV7-8 and TRBJ2-3; TCRdb calls TRBD1, which cannot be checked without DNA. This CDR3 has 17 residues. Germline CDR1 SGHVS, CDR2 FQNEAQ. This CDR3 is CASSPFWGETPGDTQYF.

The chain couples TRBV2 to TRBJ1-5; TCRdb's D call of TRBD1 is untestable without DNA. The CDR3 is made up of 15 amino acids. Germline CDR1 reads SNHLY; CDR2 reads FYNNEI. This chain's CDR3 is CASSPWGPPGQPQHF.

This chain joins TRBV28 and TRBJ2-7; TCRdb indicates TRBD1, and absent DNA this call remains unverified. From germline, CDR1 is MDHEN and CDR2 SYDVKM. This CDR3 is 14 amino acids long. The CDR3 is CASSSRANSYEQYF. Supplemented by reference TRBV28 and TRBJ2-7, the full variable domain reads DVKVTQSSRYLVKRTGEKVFLECVQDMDHENMFWYRQDPGLGLRLIYFSYDVKMKEKGDIPEGYSVSREKKERFSLILESASTNQTSMYLCASSSRANSYEQYFGPGTRLTVT.

V is TRBV5-1 and J is TRBJ1-5; with no DNA, the TCRdb D assignment of TRBD1 cannot be verified. The CDR3 is 15 amino acids. Germline CDR1 reads SGHRS; CDR2 reads YFSETQ. CDR3 region: CASSWGQAGNQPQHF.

The V gene is TRBV7-9, the J gene TRBJ1-1; TCRdb outputs TRBD1, but without DNA this stays unchecked. Looked up from germline, CDR1 is SEHNR and CDR2 is FQNEAQ (reference sequence). This CDR3 has 14 residues. The CDR3: CASSLLGVNTEAFF.

V usage is TRBV7-9 and J usage is TRBJ1-2; the TRBD1 assignment by TCRdb is unverifiable without DNA. Germline CDR1 is SEHNR and CDR2 is FQNEAQ (reference sequence). This CDR3 is built from 14 residues. CDR3 region: CASSLGQGVDGYTF.

The chain has TRBV28 and TRBJ2-5; TCRdb proposes TRBD1, but this gene call is untestable without DNA. The germline gives CDR1 MDHEN, CDR2 SYDVKM. CDR3 length equals 14 residues. CDR3 region: CASSLAPLDQTQYF.

The chain has TRBV12-3 or TRBV12-4 and TRBJ2-7. This CDR3 comprises 13 residues. The CDR3 is CASSLAAVDEQYF.

This chain joins TRBV19 and TRBJ2-3. Germline CDR1 LNHDA, CDR2 SQIVND (reference sequence). The length of the CDR3 is 17 residues. CDR3: CASSMGLGDLRTDTQYF.

The CDR3 reads CSVEANPLGNEQFF. The J gene is TRBJ2-1, the V gene TRBV29-1; TCRdb reports TRBD2, a call that lacks DNA to check it against. Germline-derived CDR1 and CDR2 are SQVTM and ANQGSEA. This CDR3 comprises 14 residues.

The chain joins TRBV11-3 to TRBJ2-3; TCRdb returns TRBD1, unconfirmable since there is no DNA. Germline V lookup: CDR1 SGHNT, CDR2 YENEEA. This CDR3 is 14 amino acids long. The CDR3 region is CASSLQTGRDTQYF.

This rearrangement joins TRBV6-6 to TRBJ2-5. CDR3 size: 13 residues. The germline V gene has CDR1 MNHNY and CDR2 SVGAGI (reference sequence). CDR3 residues: CASSLQSKETQYF.

This chain uses TRBV29-1 with TRBJ2-7; TCRdb outputs TRBD2, but without DNA this stays unchecked. Germline V gives CDR1 SQVTM, CDR2 ANQGSEA. The CDR3 covers 13 residues. The CDR3 sequence is CSVRPSEAYEQYF.

The chain carries TRBV29-1 and TRBJ2-3; TCRdb's D call of TRBD1 is untestable without DNA. CDR1 and CDR2 from the germline V gene are SQVTM and ANQGSEA. This CDR3 has 15 residues. CDR3 in amino acids: CSVATEQGTTDTQYF.

J is TRBJ2-5 and V is TRBV7-9; TCRdb picks TRBD1, but there is no DNA to check that call. In germline, CDR1 is SEHNR, CDR2 FQNEAQ (reference sequence). The CDR3 extends over 15 amino acids. The CDR3 is CASSLVATGVETQYF.

The CDR3 reads CASSWTSDFTDTQYF. This sequence joins TRBV7-9 and TRBJ2-3; checking the TCRdb D call of TRBD2 is not possible without DNA. The CDR3 length is 15 residues. Germline loops: CDR1 SEHNR, CDR2 FQNEAQ (reference sequence).

V usage is TRBV29-1 and J usage is TRBJ1-2; the TCRdb call, TRBD1, lacks DNA for checking. Germline CDR1 reads SQVTM; CDR2 reads ANQGSEA. The CDR3 has 14 amino acids. The CDR3: CSVSGASSPYGYTF. The variable domain in full, with the rest retrieved from reference TRBV29-1 and TRBJ1-2, is SAVISQKPSRDICQRGTSLTIQCQVDSQVTMMFWYRQQPGQSLTLIATANQGSEATYESGFVIDKFPISRPNLTFSTLTVSNMSPEDSSIYLCSVSGASSPYGYTFGSGTRLTVV.